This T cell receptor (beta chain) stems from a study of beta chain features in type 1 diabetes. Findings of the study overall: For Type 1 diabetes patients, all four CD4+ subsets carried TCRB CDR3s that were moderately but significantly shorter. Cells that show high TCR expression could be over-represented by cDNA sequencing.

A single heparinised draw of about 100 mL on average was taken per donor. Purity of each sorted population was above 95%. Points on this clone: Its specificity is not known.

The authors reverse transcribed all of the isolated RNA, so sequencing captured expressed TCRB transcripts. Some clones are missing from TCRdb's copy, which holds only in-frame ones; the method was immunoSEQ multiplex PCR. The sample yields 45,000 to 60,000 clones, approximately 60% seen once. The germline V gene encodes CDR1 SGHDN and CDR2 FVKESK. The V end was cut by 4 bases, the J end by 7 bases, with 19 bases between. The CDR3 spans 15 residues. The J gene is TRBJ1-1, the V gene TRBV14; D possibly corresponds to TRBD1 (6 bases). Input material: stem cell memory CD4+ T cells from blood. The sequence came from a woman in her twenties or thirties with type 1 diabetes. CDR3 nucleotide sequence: TGTGCCAGCAGCCTAAACGGAGTGGGGGCTGTTGAAGCTTTCTTT. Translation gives CASSLNGVGAVEAFF. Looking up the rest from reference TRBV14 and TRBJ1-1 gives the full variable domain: EAGVTQFPSHSVIEKGQTVTLRCDPISGHDNLYWYRRVMGKEIKFLLHFVKESKQDESGMPNNRFLAERTGGTYSTLKVQPAELEDSGVYFCASSLNGVGAVEAFFGQGTRLTVV.